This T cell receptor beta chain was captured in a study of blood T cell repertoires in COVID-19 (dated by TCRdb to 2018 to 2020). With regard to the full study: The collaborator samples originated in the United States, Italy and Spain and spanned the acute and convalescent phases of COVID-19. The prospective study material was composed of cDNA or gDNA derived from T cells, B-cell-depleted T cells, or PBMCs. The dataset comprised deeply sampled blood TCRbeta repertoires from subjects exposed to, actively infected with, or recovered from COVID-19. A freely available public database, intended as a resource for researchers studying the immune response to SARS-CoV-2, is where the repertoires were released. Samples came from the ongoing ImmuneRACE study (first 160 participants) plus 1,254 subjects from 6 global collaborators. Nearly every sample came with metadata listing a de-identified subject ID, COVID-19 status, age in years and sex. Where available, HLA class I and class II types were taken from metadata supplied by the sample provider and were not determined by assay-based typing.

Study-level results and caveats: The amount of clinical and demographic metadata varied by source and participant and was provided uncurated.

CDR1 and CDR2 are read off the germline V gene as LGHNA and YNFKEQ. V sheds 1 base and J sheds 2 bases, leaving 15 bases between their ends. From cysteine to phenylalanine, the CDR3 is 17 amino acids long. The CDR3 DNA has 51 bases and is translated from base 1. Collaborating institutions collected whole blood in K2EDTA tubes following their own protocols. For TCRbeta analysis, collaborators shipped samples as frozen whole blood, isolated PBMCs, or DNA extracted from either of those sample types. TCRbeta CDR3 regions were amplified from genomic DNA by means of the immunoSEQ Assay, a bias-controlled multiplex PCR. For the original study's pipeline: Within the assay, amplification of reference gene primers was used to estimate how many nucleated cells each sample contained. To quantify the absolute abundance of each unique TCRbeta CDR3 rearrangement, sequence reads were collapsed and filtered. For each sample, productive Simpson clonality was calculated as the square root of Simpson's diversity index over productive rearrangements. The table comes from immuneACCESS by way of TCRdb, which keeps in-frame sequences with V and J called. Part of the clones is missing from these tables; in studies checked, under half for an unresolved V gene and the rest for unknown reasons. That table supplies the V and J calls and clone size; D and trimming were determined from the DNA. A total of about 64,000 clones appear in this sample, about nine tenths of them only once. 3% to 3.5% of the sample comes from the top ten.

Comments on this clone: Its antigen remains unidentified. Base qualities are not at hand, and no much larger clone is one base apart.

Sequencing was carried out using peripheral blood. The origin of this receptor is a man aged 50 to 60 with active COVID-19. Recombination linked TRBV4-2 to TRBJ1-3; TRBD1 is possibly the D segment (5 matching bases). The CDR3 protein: CASSQARASRAGNTIYF. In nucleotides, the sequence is TGTGCCAGCAGCCAAGCAAGGGCCTCCAGGGCTGGAAACACCATATATTTT.